These 2 T cell receptor beta chains were sequenced from one sample in a study of T cell changes during pregnancy in multiple sclerosis. Produced via immunoSEQ multiplex PCR; TCRdb's table is partial and in-frame only. The data hold around 35,000 clones, with under 95% observed a single time. Source: CD4+ T cells from peripheral blood mononuclear cells, taken after pregnancy. All receptors derive from a female donor with multiple sclerosis, enrolled in a pregnancy study.

The chain uses TRBV4-2 and TRBJ2-7; 11 bases line up with TRBD2. CDR1 and CDR2 (germline): LGHNA, YNFKEQ. J was trimmed by 2 bases and V by 3 bases; bases with no gene match: 15. This CDR3 spans 19 amino acids. This CDR3 is CASSQKRLAGPLLPYEQYF. For the CDR3, the DNA is TGTGCCAGCAGCCAGAAGCGACTAGCGGGGCCCTTATTACCCTACGAGCAGTACTTC.

V and J are TRBV19 and TRBJ1-2; no clear D. CDR1 and CDR2 (germline): LNHDA, SQIVND (reference sequence). The V end lost 8 bases, the J end lost 8 bases, and 12 bases lay between the germline ends. This CDR3 has 11 amino acids. CDR3 loop: CASGPSLGYTF. The DNA of the CDR3 is TGTGCCAGTGGGCCATCCCTAGGCTACACCTTC.